Following are 31 T cell receptor beta chains from one sample sequenced in a study of Graves' ophthalmopathy and Graves' hyperthyroidism. The authors amplified TCR beta CDR3 regions, and they did so from RNA transcripts for repertoire sequencing. First-round RT-PCR employed HTBI primers, with a second-round multiplex PCR after it. TCRdb reanalysed the multiplex PCR reads using MiXCR and keeps one entry per CDR3 protein. The sample records hundreds of thousands of distinct CDR3 sequences, about 47% being singletons. Sequencing was performed on peripheral blood. These receptors came from an adult man with Graves' ophthalmopathy.

The chain combines TRBV29-1 with TRBJ1-1; D not resolved. The V end lost 0 bases, the J end lost 1 base, and 6 bases lay between the germline ends. The CDR3 is 13 amino acids. CDR1 is SQVTM, CDR2 ANQGSEA, per germline. The CDR3 here is CSVEDYGNTEAFF. The DNA for the CDR3 is TGCAGCGTTGAAGACTACGGGAACACTGAAGCTTTCTTT.

CDR3 coding DNA: TGTGCCACCAGTGATGAACAGGGGGCGGGCACCGGGGAGCTGTTTTTT. The encoded protein is CATSDEQGAGTGELFF. The V and J genes are TRBV24-1 and TRBJ2-2, with TRBD1 identical over 9 bases. Trimming removed 3 bases from V and 4 bases from J; junction bases left unmatched: 5. The CDR3 is made up of 16 amino acids. Germline-derived CDR1 and CDR2 are KGHDR and SFDVKD.

V is TRBV2 and J is TRBJ2-2; 10 bases align to TRBD2. V trimming: 6 bases; J trimming: 5 bases; junction bases outside the gene matches: 3. The V gene's germline CDR1 is SNHLY and CDR2 FYNNEI. CDR3 length equals 14 residues. The CDR3 DNA sequence: TGTGCCAGCAGCGGGACTAGCGAAACCGGGGAGCTGTTTTTT. Translated, it gives CASSGTSETGELFF.

This clonotype was counted between two and nine times. The V gene is TRBV2, the J gene TRBJ2-5; TRBD1 matches at 7 bases. Germline V gene data show CDR1 as SNHLY and CDR2 as FYNNEI. This CDR3 contains 15 residues. V shed 8 bases and J 2 bases; nucleotides not matched to a gene: 11. CDR3 region: CASGRDRVVQETQYF. CDR3 coding DNA: TGTGCCAGCGGGAGAGACAGGGTGGTTCAAGAGACCCAGTACTTC.

This clonotype was observed a few times. The gene calls are TRBV2 and TRBJ1-5; TRBD1 aligns across 8 bases. This CDR3 is built from 14 residues. The germline V gene has CDR1 SNHLY and CDR2 FYNNEI. V shed 6 bases, J shed 5 bases, and the junction held 6 bases outside the gene matches. The CDR3 nucleotides are TGTGCCAGCAGCACCGACAGGGGCTATCAGCCCCAGCATTTT. It codes for CASSTDRGYQPQHF.

This clonotype was picked up a small number of times. J is TRBJ1-2 and V is TRBV20-1, with TRBD1 matching 9 bases. Germline V gene data show CDR1 as DFQATT and CDR2 as SNEGSKA (reference sequence). After removal of 6 bases from V and 2 bases from J, the junction contained 7 bases not matched to a gene. The CDR3 runs 14 residues. CDR3 nucleotides: TGCAGTGCCACTACAGGGGGCTTGAACTATGGCTACACCTTC. Translating gives CSATTGGLNYGYTF.

The chain recombines TRBV12-3 or TRBV12-4 with TRBJ1-2; D is perhaps TRBD1 (5 bases). V lost 2 bases to trimming and J lost 3 bases, with 16 bases between them. The CDR3 contains 16 residues. CDR3 coding DNA: TGTGCCAGCAGTTTAAATTCTTGGGCGGGACACTATGGCTACACCTTC. This codes for CASSLNSWAGHYGYTF.

The table lists this clonotype with a few counts. The chain couples TRBV2 to TRBJ2-2, with 14 positions matching TRBD2. The CDR3 is 16 residues long. Germline trimming cut 6 bases from V and 3 bases from J; bases unmatched to any gene: 3. Germline loops: CDR1 SNHLY, CDR2 FYNNEI. The DNA for the CDR3 is TGTGCCAGCAGGGGACTAGCGGGGGCCTACACCGGGGAGCTGTTTTTT. Protein: CASRGLAGAYTGELFF.

In its sample, this clonotype was seen once. V is TRBV9 and J is TRBJ1-6; TRBD1 agrees at 10 bases. Per germline, CDR1 SGDLS and CDR2 YYNGEE. The CDR3 consists of 16 residues. With V trimmed by 5 bases and J by 10 bases, 12 bases remained unmatched. CDR3: CASSSTRDRGRSPLHF. In DNA form, the CDR3 reads TGTGCCAGCAGTTCCACCCGGGACAGGGGTAGGTCACCCCTCCACTTT.

There are a few counts of this clonotype. This chain uses TRBV19 with TRBJ1-6, with D unresolved. Germline V CDR1 and CDR2: LNHDA, SQIVND (reference sequence). The CDR3 covers 17 residues. The V and J ends lost 9 bases and 1 base respectively, with 19 bases between them. CDR3 in DNA: TGTGCCAGCAGCGCCGGAGGGCTAGGGTCCTATAATTCACCCCTCCACTTT. Encoded protein: CASSAGGLGSYNSPLHF.

This sequence joins TRBV2 and TRBJ2-2, with TRBD1 matching 9 bases. Germline V CDR1 and CDR2: SNHLY, FYNNEI. J gave up 2 bases and V 8 bases, and 9 bases lay outside the gene matches. The CDR3 loop spans 16 amino acids. CDR3 sequence reads: CASGVRDRENTGELFF. In DNA, the CDR3 is TGTGCCAGCGGTGTCCGGGACAGGGAAAACACCGGGGAGCTGTTTTTT. Using reference TRBV2 and TRBJ2-2 for the parts outside the CDR3, the full variable domain is EPEVTQTPSHQVTQMGQEVILRCVPISNHLYFYWYRQILGQKVEFLVSFYNNEISEKSEIFDDQFSVERPDGSNFTLKIRSTKLEDSAMYFCASGVRDRENTGELFFGEGSRLTVL.

The CDR3 DNA reads TGTGCCAGTGGGGACAGGGTTTACGAGCAGTACTTC. This translates into CASGDRVYEQYF. V gene TRBV5-6 combines with J gene TRBJ2-7; 9 nucleotides match TRBD1. Germline values: CDR1 SGHDT, CDR2 YYEEEE. Trimming cost V 8 bases and J 4 bases; bases outside gene matches: 4. The CDR3 totals 12 residues. The entire variable domain, with the rest obtained from reference TRBV5-6 and TRBJ2-7, is as follows: DAGVTQSPTHLIKTRGQQVTLRCSPKSGHDTVSWYQQALGQGPQFIFQYYEEEERQRGNFPDRFSGHQFPNYSSELNVNALLLGDSALYLCASGDRVYEQYFGPGTRLTVT.

Turning to this clonotype: It is likely a read error, because the conserved phenylalanine at the end of the CDR3 is missing. CDR3 bases: TGTGCCAGCAGCCCAAAGGAGGAAGCTTTCCTT. It is translated as CASSPKEEAFL. The V and J genes are TRBV7-8 and TRBJ1-1, with unresolved D. CDR1 is SGHVS and CDR2 is FQNEAQ in the germline V gene. The CDR3 runs 11 residues. Trimming pared 5 bases from V and 8 bases from J, leaving 9 bases between.

The genes are TRBV5-6 and TRBJ1-1; TRBD1 might be the D (6 bases). V was shortened by 2 bases and J by 5 bases, with 13 bases between the two germline ends. This CDR3 spans 14 amino acids. Germline V CDR1 and CDR2: SGHDT, YYEEEE. This chain's CDR3 is CASSFPTGNTEAFF. DNA of the CDR3: TGTGCCAGCAGCTTCCCCACAGGGAATACTGAAGCTTTCTTT.

The rearrangement uses TRBV30 and TRBJ2-5; D may correspond to TRBD1 or TRBD2 (5 bases each). Germline CDR1 reads GTSNPN; CDR2 reads SVGIG (reference sequence). V was clipped by 2 bases and J by 3 bases, with 7 bases between them. CDR3 length equals 12 residues. The CDR3 DNA follows: TGTGCCTGGAGTCAGGGAGAAGAGACCCAGTACTTC. This gives the protein CAWSQGEETQYF.

In its sample, this clonotype was seen a few times. The chain is built from TRBV2 and TRBJ1-1; 9 bases fit TRBD1. The V gene end was trimmed by 4 bases and the J gene end by 2 bases; junction bases not matched to a gene: 8. The CDR3 sequence is 16 residues long. Germline V CDR1 and CDR2: SNHLY, FYNNEI. This CDR3 is CASSVGGTGRNTEAFF. The DNA for the CDR3 is TGTGCCAGCAGTGTTGGGGGGACAGGGCGAAACACTGAAGCTTTCTTT.

This clonotype was observed a few times. The chain has TRBV10-3 and TRBJ1-1; no reliable D call. The CDR3 runs to 13 residues. Trimming stripped 4 bases from V and 7 bases from J, with 13 bases between. The germline gives CDR1 ENHRY, CDR2 SYGVKD. The DNA for the CDR3 is TGTGCCATCAGTGGACCGACGGGGAATGAAGCTTTCTTT. It encodes CAISGPTGNEAFF.

This clonotype appeared a few times. The chain carries TRBV7-2 and TRBJ1-6; 9 nucleotides line up with TRBD1. V lost 0 bases to trimming and J lost 9 bases; unmatched junction nucleotides: 3. There are 15 residues in the CDR3. The V gene's germline CDR1 is SGHTA and CDR2 FQGNSA. As DNA, the CDR3 is TGTGCCAGCAGCTTAGCGGACAGGGGAAGTTCACCCCTCCACTTT. This encodes CASSLADRGSSPLHF. The variable domain in full, with the rest retrieved from reference TRBV7-2 and TRBJ1-6, is GAGVSQSPSNKVTEKGKDVELRCDPISGHTALYWYRQSLGQGLEFLIYFQGNSAPDKSGLPSDRFSAERTGGSVSTLTIQRTQQEDSAVYLCASSLADRGSSPLHFGNGTRLTVT.

The chain uses TRBV9 and TRBJ2-2; D is perhaps TRBD1 (5 bases). V lost 1 base and J 3 bases, leaving 13 bases between the germline ends. From germline, CDR1 is SGDLS and CDR2 YYNGEE. This CDR3 has 16 amino acids. This chain's CDR3 is CASSVTAGKDTGELFF. The CDR3 DNA reads TGTGCCAGCAGCGTAACCGCAGGGAAGGACACCGGGGAGCTGTTTTTT.

The chain combines TRBV7-2 with TRBJ2-5; TRBD2 matches 7 bases. The CDR3 covers 14 residues. J was trimmed by 3 bases and V by 3 bases; bases with no gene match: 4. Per the germline V gene, CDR1 is SGHTA and CDR2 is FQGNSA. As DNA, the CDR3 is TGTGCCAGCAGCTTTCGTCGGGGGGAAGAGACCCAGTACTTC. Translation gives CASSFRRGEETQYF.

This clonotype has a handful of counts. The chain couples TRBV20-1 to TRBJ1-1, with D perhaps TRBD1 (5 bases). The V gene lost 6 bases and the J gene lost 1 base, with 12 bases spanning the gap. Germline V gives CDR1 DFQATT, CDR2 SNEGSKA (reference sequence). The CDR3 loop spans 13 amino acids. The CDR3 reads CSADTGGNTEAFF. CDR3 sequence (DNA): TGCAGTGCCGACACGGGGGGGAACACTGAAGCTTTCTTT.

This clonotype was counted a few times. V and J are TRBV7-9 and TRBJ1-1; 7 bases fit TRBD1. Germline values: CDR1 SEHNR, CDR2 FQNEAQ (reference sequence). The CDR3 has 15 residues. The J segment lost 1 base and the V segment lost 4 bases, leaving 6 bases of the junction unmatched. DNA of the CDR3: TGTGCCAGCAGCTATATCAGGGGGGAGAACACTGAAGCTTTCTTT. Protein sequence: CASSYIRGENTEAFF.

This clonotype was picked up a small number of times. The CDR3, as DNA: TGTGCCAGCAGTGAATTGACAGGGGACACTGAAGCTTTCTTT. Its translation is CASSELTGDTEAFF. The rearrangement uses TRBV2 and TRBJ1-1, with 8 bases that match TRBD1. V lost 2 bases to trimming and J lost 3 bases; unmatched junction nucleotides: 2. The CDR3 consists of 14 residues. The germline V gene has CDR1 SNHLY and CDR2 FYNNEI.

The chain recombines TRBV9 with TRBJ1-2; maybe TRBD1 (6 bases). Germline CDR1 and CDR2: SGDLS and YYNGEE. V lost 0 bases and J 7 bases, leaving 13 bases between the germline ends. CDR3 length: 14 amino acids. The CDR3 sequence is CASSVEGAGVGYTF. CDR3 in DNA: TGTGCCAGCAGCGTAGAAGGGGCAGGGGTTGGCTACACCTTC.

With regard to this clonotype: The junction does not match germline at one end; this may be a read error. The rearrangement joins TRBV7-9 to TRBJ1-4, with TRBD1 matching over 9 bases. Germline loops: CDR1 SEHNR, CDR2 FQNEAQ (reference sequence). This CDR3 contains 15 residues. The CDR3 nucleotides are TGCGCCAGCAGCCAAGCCGGGACAGGGAATGAAAAACTGTTTTTT. Protein product: CASSQAGTGNEKLFF.

This clonotype was observed a handful of times. The chain is built from TRBV10-2 and TRBJ1-2; D gene unclear. Per the germline V gene, CDR1 is WSHSY and CDR2 is SAAADI. CDR3 length: 15 residues. V gave up 5 bases and J gave up 4 bases, with 17 bases separating them. The CDR3 reads CASSPGQVLGYGYTF. CDR3 nucleotide sequence: TGCGCCAGCAGTCCCGGGCAGGTATTGGGCTATGGCTACACCTTC.

The chain combines TRBV6-5 with TRBJ1-2, with TRBD1 matching 7 bases. The germline V gene has CDR1 MNHEY and CDR2 SVGAGI. Trimming removed 0 bases from V and 6 bases from J; junction bases left unmatched: 1. CDR3 size: 13 residues. The CDR3, as DNA: TGTGCCAGCAGTTACTCGGGACAGAATGGCTACACCTTC. It specifies CASSYSGQNGYTF.

In this sample, this clonotype turned up many times. The CDR3 region is CASSLVVQETQYF. For the CDR3, the DNA is TGTGCCAGCAGCTTAGTGGTCCAAGAGACCCAGTACTTC. The V gene is TRBV7-6, the J gene TRBJ2-5; unclear D gene. The CDR3 runs 13 residues. Germline lookup yields CDR1 SGHVS and CDR2 FNYEAQ. V was cut by 1 base and J by 1 base, with 4 bases left in between.

This chain links TRBV4-1 with TRBJ1-3, with a possible D match to TRBD1 (5 bases). V was clipped by 4 bases and J by 3 bases, with 16 bases between them. Germline CDR1 is MGHRA and CDR2 is YSYEKL. The CDR3 consists of 16 residues. This CDR3 is CASSLRLGVNGNTIYF. The CDR3, as DNA: TGCGCCAGCAGCCTTCGACTAGGGGTGAATGGAAACACCATATATTTT.

The rearrangement joins TRBV7-9 to TRBJ2-6; 7 bases fit TRBD1. The CDR3 is made up of 18 amino acids. The ends lost 4 bases at V and 10 bases at J; junction bases unmatched: 19. CDR1 and CDR2 (germline): SEHNR, FQNEAQ (reference sequence). CDR3 nucleotide sequence: TGTGCCAGCAGCTCCCCGACAGGGCCCGACAGCCTGGCGAACGTCCTGACTTTC. Translating it yields CASSSPTGPDSLANVLTF.

The chain recombines TRBV10-2 with TRBJ2-7; D gene ambiguous. Germline loops: CDR1 WSHSY, CDR2 SAAADI. This CDR3 comprises 17 residues. With 0 bases removed from V and 0 bases from J, the gap between germline ends came to 15 bases. CDR3 region: CASSESVGGGHSYEQYF. CDR3 sequence (DNA): TGCGCCAGCAGTGAGTCGGTGGGCGGCGGCCACTCCTACGAGCAGTACTTC.